The 31 T cell receptor beta chains listed next were all sequenced from one sample in a study of Ad26.COV2.S vaccination and SARS-CoV-2 variants. Stated treatment: roughly 19 received Ad26.COV2.S at low or high dose, single or two shots; several received placebo; per-sample allocation not given. The study sampled participants on day 63 after the first vaccine or placebo injection. Profiled with immunoSEQ multiplex PCR; TCRdb holds only in-frame clones, not every one. The table shows hundreds of thousands of clones, with around 89% occurring only once. The starting material was peripheral blood, obtained in a trial of Ad26.COV2.S vaccine versus placebo. Receptor source: a person between 18 and 60 years old who received the Ad26.COV2.S COVID-19 vaccine or a placebo.

This chain uses TRBV5-1 with TRBJ1-1; TRBD1 might be the D (6 bases). There are 15 residues in the CDR3. Germline CDR1 and CDR2: SGHRS and YFSETQ. V lost 3 bases and J lost 3, with 15 bases in between. CDR3 loop: CASSSAGVRDTEAFF. CDR3 coding DNA: TGCGCCAGCAGCTCGGCAGGGGTTCGTGACACTGAAGCTTTCTTT.

The chain uses TRBV2 and TRBJ1-1; D perhaps matches TRBD1 (6 bases). The CDR3 spans 12 residues. Deletions cut 9 bases from V and 10 bases from J, with 18 bases between. CDR1 SNHLY and CDR2 FYNNEI come from the germline V gene. Written as DNA, the CDR3 is TGTGCCAGGGGACAAATAGGAATGGGAGCTTTCTTT. Its protein is CARGQIGMGAFF.

The chain couples TRBV4-1 to TRBJ2-2; D unclear. This CDR3 is 18 amino acids long. The germline V gene encodes CDR1 MGHRA and CDR2 YSYEKL. The V end lost 1 base, the J end lost 2 bases, and 17 bases lay between the germline ends. The CDR3 DNA reads as TGCGCCAGCAGCCAAGGGCTATTTGGGTTTGCAAACACCGGGGAGCTGTTTTTT. Translated: CASSQGLFGFANTGELFF.

The chain couples TRBV7-8 to TRBJ2-3; D unresolved. Looked up from germline, CDR1 is SGHVS and CDR2 is FQNEAQ. Trimming took off 7 bases at V and 1 base at J, with 9 bases between the two ends. There are 13 residues in the CDR3. CDR3 sequence (DNA): TGTGCCAGCATCGGGCAGGGCACAGATACGCAGTATTTT. Its protein product is CASIGQGTDTQYF. Filled out from reference TRBV7-8 and TRBJ2-3, the complete variable domain reads GAGVSQSPRYKVAKRGQDVALRCDPISGHVSLFWYQQALGQGPEFLTYFQNEAQLDKSGLPSDRFFAERPEGSVSTLKIQRTQQEDSAVYLCASIGQGTDTQYFGPGTRLTVL.

The chain carries TRBV7-2 and TRBJ1-3; D uncertain. Trimming pared 1 base from V and 0 bases from J, leaving 7 bases between. This CDR3 is 15 amino acids long. Germline CDR1 is SGHTA and CDR2 is FQGNSA. The CDR3, as DNA: TGTGCCAGCAGCTTAGGGACGACCTCTGGAAACACCATATATTTT. This sequence encodes CASSLGTTSGNTIYF.

The rearrangement links TRBV21-1 to TRBJ2-1. TRBV21-1 has pseudogene status. The CDR3 length is 11 residues. CDR3 amino acids: CASSKNNEQFF. As DNA, the CDR3 is TGTGCCAGCAGCAAAAACAATGAGCAGTTCTTC.

The V call is TRBV21-1, the J call TRBJ2-7; the D segment call TRBD2 is taken from the table without a DNA check. TRBV21-1 is recorded as a pseudogene. This CDR3 contains 15 residues. This CDR3 is CASSNWAGASYEQYF. The CDR3 bases are TGTGCCAGCAGCAACTGGGCGGGAGCCTCCTACGAGCAGTACTTC.

CDR3 sequence: CASSQAYPGLGLAYEQYF. DNA of the CDR3: TGTGCCAGCAGCCAAGCCTATCCGGGTCTCGGACTAGCGTACGAGCAGTACTTC. The chain carries TRBV14 and TRBJ2-7; 9 nucleotides align to TRBD2. CDR1 and CDR2 (germline): SGHDN, FVKESK. The CDR3 is 18 residues long. Unmatched junction bases numbered 14, after V lost 1 base and J lost 4 bases.

The rearrangement joins TRBV6-1 to TRBJ1-1; no firm D call. The CDR3 runs to 15 residues. In germline, CDR1 is MNHNS, CDR2 SASEGT. V was trimmed by 2 bases and J by 0 bases, leaving 10 bases between them. The CDR3 DNA reads as TGTGCCAGCAGTGAATTTAGTCAGATGAACACTGAAGCTTTCTTT. It is translated as CASSEFSQMNTEAFF.

This clone was seen only once. This chain links TRBV24-1 with TRBJ2-1; D is unresolved. This CDR3 region has 14 residues. The germline V gene has CDR1 KGHDR and CDR2 SFDVKD. Trimming took off 6 bases at V and 7 bases at J, with 15 bases between the two ends. The chain's CDR3 is CATSLGTALNEQFF. The DNA of the CDR3 is TGTGCCACCAGTTTAGGAACTGCGCTTAATGAGCAGTTCTTC.

This clone has a handful of counts. The chain uses TRBV24-1 and TRBJ1-4; 7 nucleotides line up with TRBD1. The V gene end was trimmed by 4 bases and the J gene end by 3 bases; junction bases not matched to a gene: 7. The CDR3 runs to 16 residues. The germline CDR1 and CDR2 sequences are KGHDR and SFDVKD. The CDR3 loop reads CATSDQTGRANEKLFF. The DNA for the CDR3 is TGTGCCACCAGTGACCAGACAGGGAGAGCTAATGAAAAACTGTTTTTT.

V usage is TRBV7-9 and J usage is TRBJ2-5; the D is unclear. This CDR3 is 16 amino acids long. Germline CDR1 reads SEHNR; CDR2 reads FQNEAQ (reference sequence). Between the trimmed V and J ends, which lost 0 bases and 0 bases, there was a span of 11 bases. CDR3 amino acids: CASSLAIDSDQETQYF. The CDR3 nucleotides read TGTGCCAGCAGCTTAGCGATAGACTCAGACCAAGAGACCCAGTACTTC.

Of note for this clone: Other DNA sequences of this sample code for an identical CDR3. The CDR3 DNA reads as TGTGCCAGCAGTTTCCGGGAAAACACTGAAGCTTTCTTT. It yields the protein CASSFRENTEAFF. The rearrangement joins TRBV12-3 or TRBV12-4 to TRBJ1-1; D call uncertain. The CDR3 consists of 13 residues. Trimming left V 3 bases short and J 2 bases short, with 7 bases between.

Comment on this clone: Other DNA sequences in the same sample also yield this CDR3. The chain couples TRBV5-1 to TRBJ2-3, with 9 bases identical to TRBD2. After removal of 0 bases from V and 3 bases from J, the junction contained 2 bases not matched to a gene. This CDR3 comprises 15 residues. Germline V CDR1 and CDR2: SGHRS, YFSETQ. CDR3 protein: CASSLVAGATDTQYF. CDR3 DNA: TGCGCCAGCAGCTTGGTAGCGGGGGCAACAGATACGCAGTATTTT.

The chain uses TRBV4-3 and TRBJ2-1; 11 bases align to TRBD2. This CDR3 is built from 19 residues. CDR1 is LGHNA and CDR2 is YSLEER in the germline V gene. After removal of 4 bases from V and 7 bases from J, the junction contained 18 bases not matched to a gene. CDR3 DNA sequence: TGCGCCAGCAGCCCAAGACCTCCGGGACTAGCGGTCACTGGTAATGAGCAGTTCTTC. It specifies CASSPRPPGLAVTGNEQFF.

On this clone: Other DNA sequences in this sample translate to the same CDR3. The chain joins TRBV12-3 or TRBV12-4 to TRBJ1-1; a weak D match, TRBD1 (5 bases). CDR3 length: 13 amino acids. The V end was cut by 3 bases, the J end by 4 bases, with 9 bases between. As DNA, the CDR3 is TGTGCCAGCAGTTTCATGGGGGGCACTGAAGCTTTCTTT. Amino acids: CASSFMGGTEAFF.

The chain recombines TRBV18 with TRBJ1-3; D not certain. The germline CDR1 and CDR2 sequences are KGHSH and LQKENI. This CDR3 comprises 11 residues. Trimming shortened V by 6 bases and J by 8 bases, and 8 bases separated the two germline ends. CDR3 nucleotides: TGTGCCAGCTCCCCGCTGGACACCATATATTTT. Translation gives CASSPLDTIYF. Complete variable domain (other parts from reference TRBV18 and TRBJ1-3): NAGVMQNPRHLVRRRGQEARLRCSPMKGHSHVYWYRQLPEEGLKFMVYLQKENIIDESGMPKERFSAEFPKEGPSILRIQQVVRGDSAAYFCASSPLDTIYFGEGSWLTVV.

This rearrangement joins TRBV5-1 to TRBJ2-7; TRBD1 is a possible D gene (5 bases). The germline gives CDR1 SGHRS, CDR2 YFSETQ. The CDR3 runs 15 residues. Trimming pared 3 bases from V and 3 bases from J, leaving 16 bases between. Here the CDR3 DNA reads TGCGCCAGCAGCTCCCGAGCAGGGCCGATCTACGAGCAGTACTTC. Amino acids: CASSSRAGPIYEQYF.

This chain joins TRBV25-1 and TRBJ2-3; maybe TRBD2 (6 bases). V lost 5 bases and J lost 5, with 11 bases in between. CDR1 and CDR2 from the germline V gene are MGHDK and SYGVNS. The CDR3 totals 13 residues. The CDR3, as DNA: TGTGCCAGCAGTACCGGGACTCTAGATACGCAGTATTTT. Translation: CASSTGTLDTQYF.

This clone appeared once. The rearrangement links TRBV15 to TRBJ2-7; 9 bases are shared with TRBD2. Germline CDR1 LNHNV, CDR2 YYDKDF (reference sequence). V lost 0 bases, J lost 0 bases, and 6 bases stayed unmatched. This CDR3 is 17 amino acids long. The CDR3 loop is CATSREAGGGASYEQYF. The CDR3 DNA reads as TGTGCCACCAGCAGAGAAGCGGGGGGCGGAGCCTCCTACGAGCAGTACTTC.

V gene TRBV5-1 combines with J gene TRBJ1-6; maybe TRBD1 (6 bases). V shed 3 bases and J shed 3 bases, with 10 bases lying between them. The germline gives CDR1 SGHRS, CDR2 YFSETQ. The CDR3 is 15 amino acids. CDR3 protein: CASSSGQLYNSPLHF. The CDR3 coding sequence is TGCGCCAGCAGCTCCGGACAGCTCTATAATTCACCCCTCCACTTT.

This clone has only a few counts. The chain uses TRBV5-1 and TRBJ1-2; 7 nucleotides agree with TRBD1. After removal of 0 bases from V and 0 bases from J, the junction contained 2 bases not matched to a gene. There are 15 residues in the CDR3. Germline lookup yields CDR1 SGHRS and CDR2 YFSETQ. Here the CDR3 DNA reads TGCGCCAGCAGCTTGGGAGGGACAGCTAACTATGGCTACACCTTC. Translated: CASSLGGTANYGYTF.

This clone was found once. The V gene is TRBV6-5, the J gene TRBJ2-1; the match to TRBD2 covers 7 bases. Germline CDR1 and CDR2: MNHEY and SVGAGI. With V trimmed by 6 bases and J by 9 bases, 2 bases remained unmatched. The CDR3 consists of 11 residues. The CDR3: CASRQRGEQFF. CDR3 nucleotides: TGTGCCAGCAGGCAGCGGGGTGAGCAGTTCTTC.

The CDR3 spells CASSLGRGQNTEAFF. The CDR3 DNA sequence: TGTGCCAGCAGCTTAGGGAGGGGCCAGAACACTGAAGCTTTCTTT. The genes are TRBV7-2 and TRBJ1-1; D possibly corresponds to TRBD1 (5 bases). Looked up from germline, CDR1 is SGHTA and CDR2 is FQGNSA. The CDR3 spans 15 residues. V shed 1 base and J shed 1 base, with 10 bases lying between them.

The V call is TRBV7-9, the J call TRBJ2-1; 7 nucleotides agree with TRBD2. This CDR3 spans 13 amino acids. V trimming: 2 bases; J trimming: 7 bases; junction bases outside the gene matches: 2. CDR1 is SEHNR, CDR2 FQNEAQ, per germline (reference sequence). The CDR3 sequence: CASSLWEGNEQFF. CDR3 nucleotide sequence: TGTGCCAGCAGCTTATGGGAGGGGAATGAGCAGTTCTTC.

This clone has just one count. This sequence joins TRBV2 and TRBJ2-6; D is undetermined. The CDR3 runs 15 residues. The ends were cut back, 2 bases at V and 1 base at J, with 6 bases in the middle. Germline V CDR1 and CDR2: SNHLY, FYNNEI. The CDR3 bases are TGTGCCAGCAGTGAAAGACGGTCTGGGGCCAACGTCCTGACTTTC. Translating it yields CASSERRSGANVLTF.

This chain uses TRBV13 with TRBJ2-5; D is uncertain. The V gene lost 2 bases and the J gene lost 4 bases, with 11 bases spanning the gap. CDR3 length equals 14 residues. Per germline, CDR1 PRHDT and CDR2 FYEKMQ (reference sequence). CDR3 in DNA: TGTGCCAGCAGCTTAACCCTACTGGGAGAGACCCAGTACTTC. It encodes CASSLTLLGETQYF.

This clone turned up a few times. The V call is TRBV24-1, the J call TRBJ2-1; 9 bases agree with TRBD2. The V and J ends lost 2 bases and 2 bases, in that order; junction bases with no gene match: 3. Germline V gene lookup returns CDR1 KGHDR and CDR2 SFDVKD. CDR3 length: 16 amino acids. The CDR3 loop reads CATSDSGGRAYNEQFF. In DNA form, the CDR3 reads TGTGCCACCAGTGATTCGGGCGGGAGGGCCTACAATGAGCAGTTCTTC.

On this clone: The same CDR3 also results from other DNA sequences found in this sample. V and J are TRBV12-3 or TRBV12-4 and TRBJ2-7; D ambiguous. The CDR3 has 13 amino acids. V was clipped by 1 base and J by 0 bases, with 4 bases between them. The CDR3 coding sequence is TGTGCCAGCAGTTTAGGTGACTCCTACGAGCAGTACTTC. This encodes CASSLGDSYEQYF.

V gene TRBV18 combines with J gene TRBJ1-2; 7 positions match TRBD1. The germline V gene encodes CDR1 KGHSH and CDR2 LQKENI. The CDR3 is 12 amino acids. The J segment lost 7 bases and the V segment lost 5 bases, leaving 4 bases of the junction unmatched. The CDR3 DNA is TGTGCCAGCTCAAAAGACAGGGCTGGCTACACCTTC. Its protein product is CASSKDRAGYTF.

This clone was seen just once. CDR3: CASSLQGNEQYF. Written as DNA, the CDR3 is TGTGCCAGCAGTTTACAGGGTAACGAGCAGTACTTC. This chain uses TRBV12-3 or TRBV12-4 with TRBJ2-7; a possible D gene is TRBD1 (5 bases). The germline V and J ends were trimmed by 2 bases and 5 bases, with 7 bases remaining between them. The CDR3 length is 12 residues.